Each of the 30 T cell receptor beta chains below was sequenced from the same sample in a study of neurological immune-mediated disorders. TCRdb reprocessed the 5' RACE reads via MiXCR and lists one record per CDR3 protein. The table shows about 95,000 distinct CDR3 sequences, with roughly 3.5% occurring only once. Sequencing used PBMCs. The receptors were gathered from a woman aged 18-30 years with multiple sclerosis.

This clonotype was seen at least ten times. V is TRBV7-8 and J is TRBJ2-7; TRBD1 matches at 10 bases. V shed 5 bases, J shed 1 base, and the junction held 5 bases outside the gene matches. This CDR3 is 15 amino acids long. CDR1 is SGHVS and CDR2 is FQNEAQ in the germline V gene. The CDR3 bases are TGTGCCAGCAGCGAGGGACAGGGGCCGTCCTACGAGCAGTACTTC. It codes for CASSEGQGPSYEQYF.

This clonotype was observed many times. This rearrangement joins TRBV5-1 to TRBJ2-7; D not resolved. Looked up from germline, CDR1 is SGHRS and CDR2 is YFSETQ. The CDR3 extends over 14 amino acids. Trimming shortened V by 5 bases and J by 2 bases, and 14 bases separated the two germline ends. CDR3 in DNA: TGCGCCAGCAGGGTTAAGGACGGCACCTACGAGCAGTACTTC. Its protein product is CASRVKDGTYEQYF.

Concerning this clonotype itself: Possible read error: a much larger clone is one base away. The gene calls are TRBV7-9 and TRBJ1-1, with no clear D. V was pared by 4 bases and J by 7 bases, with 4 bases between. The CDR3 runs 10 residues. The germline V gene encodes CDR1 SEHNR and CDR2 FQNEAQ (reference sequence). The CDR3 nucleotides are TGTGCCAGCAGCTACAATGAAGCTTTCTTT. Translated: CASSYNEAFF.

This clonotype was seen repeatedly, ten times or more. J is TRBJ2-2 and V is TRBV7-2; possibly TRBD1 for D (6 bases). Germline loops: CDR1 SGHTA, CDR2 FQGNSA. The V gene lost 2 bases and the J gene lost 0 bases, with 10 bases spanning the gap. CDR3 length: 16 amino acids. CDR3 residues: CASSLQGRSNTGELFF. The CDR3 DNA is TGTGCCAGCAGCTTACAGGGGCGCTCGAACACCGGGGAGCTGTTTTTT.

This clonotype was counted at least ten times. The chain has TRBV14 and TRBJ1-3; D is undetermined. With 1 base removed from V and 0 bases from J, the gap between germline ends came to 4 bases. Germline V gene sequence: CDR1 SGHDN, CDR2 FVKESK. This CDR3 is built from 14 residues. The CDR3 sequence is CASSQGYSGNTIYF. The CDR3 nucleotides read TGTGCCAGCAGCCAAGGGTACTCTGGAAACACCATATATTTT.

On this clonotype itself: With a much larger clone just one base away, this may be a read error. The V and J genes are TRBV10-3 and TRBJ2-1; D is perhaps TRBD1 (6 bases). The CDR3 is 12 residues long. The germline V gene has CDR1 ENHRY and CDR2 SYGVKD. CDR3 amino acids: CDISRQEPEQFF. CDR3 nucleotide sequence: TGTGACATCAGTAGACAGGAACCTGAGCAGTTCTTC.

The sample holds one count of this clonotype. The CDR3, as DNA: TGTGCCAGCAGCCAAACCGGGACATACTCCTACGAGCAGTACTTC. This codes for CASSQTGTYSYEQYF. The genes are TRBV3-1 and TRBJ2-7; TRBD1 is a possible D gene (6 bases). Trimming took off 2 bases at V and 0 bases at J, with 11 bases between the two ends. Germline assignment: CDR1 LGHDT and CDR2 YNNKEL (reference sequence). The CDR3 contains 15 residues.

A single count supports this clonotype. Since a much larger clone is just one base distant, this may be a read error. V gene TRBV3-1 combines with J gene TRBJ2-1, with D perhaps TRBD1 (6 bases). With 4 bases removed from V and 7 bases from J, the gap between germline ends came to 17 bases. The CDR3 has 15 residues. Germline assignment: CDR1 LGHDT and CDR2 YNNKEL (reference sequence). The CDR3 loop is CASSPHGTLRNEQFF. In DNA form, the CDR3 reads TGTGCCAGCAGCCCCCACGGGACACTTCGAAATGAGCAGTTCTTC.

This clonotype was seen ten or more times. The V and J genes are TRBV11-2 and TRBJ1-4; D ambiguous. CDR1 SGHAT and CDR2 FQNNGV come from the germline V gene. The CDR3 is 11 residues long. Trimming took 1 base from V and 7 from J, leaving 1 base between them. DNA for the CDR3: TGTGCCAGCAGCTTAGGTGAAAAACTGTTTTTT. This translates into CASSLGEKLFF.

The chain links TRBV11-2 to TRBJ2-5, with D possibly being TRBD2 (5 bases). The V end was cut by 0 bases, the J end by 4 bases, with 15 bases between. The CDR3 extends over 16 amino acids. Germline V gene sequence: CDR1 SGHAT, CDR2 FQNNGV. The DNA for the CDR3 is TGTGCCAGCAGCTTAGAGGGCGGGCCGATTGGAGAGACCCAGTACTTC. As protein: CASSLEGGPIGETQYF.

This clonotype occurred many times. The rearrangement uses TRBV6-6 and TRBJ2-1; 8 nucleotides match TRBD1. Germline V gives CDR1 MNHNY, CDR2 SVGAGI (reference sequence). After removal of 4 bases from V and 0 bases from J, the junction contained 8 bases not matched to a gene. The CDR3 covers 17 residues. The DNA of the CDR3 is TGTGCCAGCAGTTCCCCCCAGGGGGCAGGCTCCTACAATGAGCAGTTCTTC. It is translated as CASSSPQGAGSYNEQFF.

This clonotype showed up many times. This chain links TRBV24-1 with TRBJ2-1; 7 nucleotides align to TRBD2. The CDR3 totals 16 residues. J lost 3 bases, V lost 3 bases, and 7 bases had no gene match. Germline-derived CDR1 and CDR2 are KGHDR and SFDVKD. CDR3: CATSDPPSGGYNEQFF. In DNA form, the CDR3 reads TGTGCCACCAGTGATCCCCCCTCGGGGGGCTACAATGAGCAGTTCTTC.

This clonotype was recorded many times. The chain links TRBV11-2 to TRBJ1-3; TRBD1 agrees at 10 bases. CDR3 size: 19 residues. After removal of 4 bases from V and 0 bases from J, the junction contained 12 bases not matched to a gene. Germline V CDR1 and CDR2: SGHAT, FQNNGV. The CDR3 region is CASSYPTGTGASSGNTIYF. Written as DNA, the CDR3 is TGTGCCAGCAGCTACCCAACCGGGACAGGGGCCAGCTCTGGAAACACCATATATTTT. The full variable domain, rest sourced from reference TRBV11-2 and TRBJ1-3, is EAGVAQSPRYKIIEKRQSVAFWCNPISGHATLYWYQQILGQGPKLLIQFQNNGVVDDSQLPKDRFSAERLKGVDSTLKIQPAKLEDSAVYLCASSYPTGTGASSGNTIYFGEGSWLTVV.

This clonotype was found many times. The V call is TRBV6-5, the J call TRBJ2-2; TRBD2 matches at 9 bases. In germline, CDR1 is MNHEY, CDR2 SVGAGI. The CDR3 is made up of 15 amino acids. V shed 2 bases, J shed 4 bases, and the junction held 2 bases outside the gene matches. CDR3 in DNA: TGTGCCAGCAGTTACGGCGGGGGGGGCACCGGGGAGCTGTTTTTT. Amino acids: CASSYGGGGTGELFF.

Turning to this clonotype: With a much larger clone just one base away, this may be a read error. The chain couples TRBV5-1 to TRBJ2-5, with D possibly matching TRBD2 (6 bases). Trimming stripped 0 bases from V and 4 bases from J, with 13 bases between. The CDR3 loop spans 15 amino acids. Germline V gene data show CDR1 as SGHRS and CDR2 as YFSETQ. The CDR3 sequence is CASSLAGVSGETQYF. For the CDR3, the DNA is TGCGCCAGCAGCTTGGCCGGGGTTAGCGGAGAGACCCAGTACTTC. The variable domain in full, completed from reference TRBV5-1 and TRBJ2-5, reads KAGVTQTPRYLIKTRGQQVTLSCSPISGHRSVSWYQQTPGQGLQFLFEYFSETQRNKGNFPGRFSGRQFSNSRSEMNVSTLELGDSALYLCASSLAGVSGETQYFGPGTRLLVL.

At least ten counts were recorded for this clonotype. This chain links TRBV5-5 with TRBJ2-1; D is tentatively TRBD1 or TRBD2 (5 bases each). The CDR3 sequence is 15 residues long. V was cut by 4 bases and J by 3 bases, with 14 bases left in between. The germline gives CDR1 SGHKS, CDR2 YYEKEE (reference sequence). This chain's CDR3 is CASSQGPTHYNEQFF. DNA of the CDR3: TGTGCCAGCAGCCAGGGACCTACCCACTACAATGAGCAGTTCTTC.

The V and J genes are TRBV6-6 and TRBJ1-5; 10 bases match TRBD1. Losses at the gene ends were 5 bases for V and 0 bases for J; bases not matched to a gene: 7. Germline values: CDR1 MNHNY, CDR2 SVGAGI (reference sequence). The length of the CDR3 is 17 residues. The CDR3 protein is CASSLGQGVGSNQPQHF. CDR3 sequence (DNA): TGTGCCAGCAGTCTCGGACAGGGGGTAGGTAGCAATCAGCCCCAGCATTTT.

Ten or more counts support this clonotype. This likely comes from a read error, as the CDR3 has no conserved phenylalanine or tryptophan at its end. V gene TRBV27 combines with J gene TRBJ2-2; unclear D gene. Germline-derived CDR1 and CDR2 are MNHEY and SMNVEV (reference sequence). The length of the CDR3 is 11 residues. Trimming took off 7 bases at V and 7 bases at J, with 7 bases between the two ends. This CDR3 is CASTVGGELFS. The CDR3 nucleotides read TGTGCCAGCACGGTCGGCGGGGAGCTGTTTTCT.

This clonotype was recorded at least ten times. This rearrangement joins TRBV15 to TRBJ2-5, with D possibly matching TRBD2 (6 bases). V gave up 0 bases and J gave up 5 bases, with 10 bases separating them. Per the germline V gene, CDR1 is LNHNV and CDR2 is YYDKDF (reference sequence). The CDR3 contains 14 residues. As DNA, the CDR3 is TGTGCCACCAGCAGAGATCAAGGAGGGGAGACCCAGTACTTC. Protein sequence: CATSRDQGGETQYF. Full variable domain (missing parts from reference TRBV15 and TRBJ2-5): DAMVIQNPRYQVTQFGKPVTLSCSQTLNHNVMYWYQQKSSQAPKLLFHYYDKDFNNEADTPDNFQSRRPNTSFCFLDIRSPGLGDTAMYLCATSRDQGGETQYFGPGTRLLVL.

This clonotype was counted many times. V is TRBV28 and J is TRBJ2-5, with 7 bases that match TRBD1. V dropped 6 bases and J dropped 2; count of bases not matched to a gene: 6. Germline V gives CDR1 MDHEN, CDR2 SYDVKM. The CDR3 has 14 residues. The CDR3 spells CASSRDRFQETQYF. The CDR3, as DNA: TGTGCCAGCAGCCGGGACAGATTTCAAGAGACCCAGTACTTC.

This clonotype showed up many times. This chain uses TRBV20-1 with TRBJ1-1, with D unresolved. This CDR3 has 12 amino acids. Germline V gene sequence: CDR1 DFQATT, CDR2 SNEGSKA (reference sequence). Trimming stripped 4 bases from V and 5 bases from J, with 11 bases between. CDR3 in amino acids: CSAMGVWTEAFF. The CDR3 nucleotides are TGCAGTGCTATGGGAGTGTGGACTGAAGCTTTCTTT.

The sample holds many counts of this clonotype. This chain links TRBV5-1 with TRBJ2-7, with D maybe TRBD2 (5 bases). This CDR3 is built from 16 residues. In germline, CDR1 is SGHRS, CDR2 YFSETQ. Trimming took 2 bases from V and 1 from J, leaving 16 bases between them. The CDR3 DNA is TGCGCCAGCAGCTTCTCAGTCGGGGTTGGTTCCTACGAGCAGTACTTC. Translated, it gives CASSFSVGVGSYEQYF. Based on the CDR3 plus reference TRBV5-1 and TRBJ2-7, the full variable domain is KAGVTQTPRYLIKTRGQQVTLSCSPISGHRSVSWYQQTPGQGLQFLFEYFSETQRNKGNFPGRFSGRQFSNSRSEMNVSTLELGDSALYLCASSFSVGVGSYEQYFGPGTRLTVT.

This clonotype appeared many times. CDR3 nucleotide sequence: TGTGCCAGCAGTGAACCCTACGAGCAGTACTTC. Amino acid sequence: CASSEPYEQYF. The chain has TRBV2 and TRBJ2-7; D call uncertain. This CDR3 comprises 11 residues. V gave up 2 bases and J gave up 2 bases, with 1 base separating them. Germline values: CDR1 SNHLY, CDR2 FYNNEI.

This clonotype was recorded at least ten times. The chain combines TRBV5-1 with TRBJ2-2; tentatively, D is TRBD2 (5 bases). The V gene's germline CDR1 is SGHRS and CDR2 YFSETQ. The V and J ends lost 3 bases and 7 bases respectively, with 16 bases between them. The CDR3 consists of 15 residues. The CDR3 coding sequence is TGCGCCAGCAGCTCCGGGATCGGCACGCGCGGGGAGCTGTTTTTT. Its translation: CASSSGIGTRGELFF.

This clonotype has a count of ten or more. The V and J genes are TRBV20-1 and TRBJ1-5, with D hard to call. V lost 2 bases and J 0 bases, leaving 5 bases between the germline ends. The CDR3 has 13 amino acids. The germline CDR1 and CDR2 sequences are DFQATT and SNEGSKA (reference sequence). CDR3 sequence reads: CSARQDSNQPQHF. The DNA of the CDR3 is TGCAGTGCTAGACAGGATAGCAATCAGCCCCAGCATTTT.

This clonotype came up many times. This chain uses TRBV7-2 with TRBJ2-1, with 7 bases fitting TRBD2. CDR1 is SGHTA, CDR2 FQGNSA, per germline. The CDR3 runs 15 residues. Trimming took 5 bases from V and 9 from J; bases not matched to a gene: 13. The CDR3: CASSKGGRAGVEQFF. The CDR3 DNA sequence: TGTGCCAGCAGCAAAGGTGGGAGGGCCGGGGTTGAGCAGTTCTTC.

In this sample, this clonotype turned up many times. Here the CDR3 DNA reads TGCAGCGCCGCTGCCACAGGGGGATGGAGTCGTGCCTATGGCTACACCTTC. Encoded protein: CSAAATGGWSRAYGYTF. The chain links TRBV29-1 to TRBJ1-2, with 8 positions matching TRBD1. J gave up 4 bases and V 7 bases, and 20 bases lay outside the gene matches. The length of the CDR3 is 17 residues. The germline V gene has CDR1 SQVTM and CDR2 ANQGSEA.

The table lists this clonotype with many counts. This sequence joins TRBV28 and TRBJ1-2; D perhaps matches TRBD1 (5 bases). The CDR3 length is 14 residues. CDR1 and CDR2 from the germline V gene are MDHEN and SYDVKM. The V gene lost 5 bases and the J gene lost 5 bases, with 15 bases spanning the gap. This chain's CDR3 is CASSKGTVSYGYTF. In DNA, the CDR3 is TGTGCCAGCAGTAAAGGGACCGTGAGTTATGGCTACACCTTC.

Many counts were recorded for this clonotype. The gene calls are TRBV19 and TRBJ2-5, with 10 nucleotides matching TRBD2. Looked up from germline, CDR1 is LNHDA and CDR2 is SQIVND (reference sequence). This CDR3 contains 14 residues. J was trimmed by 5 bases and V by 4 bases; bases with no gene match: 4. The CDR3 reads CASSRSGRAETQYF. DNA of the CDR3: TGTGCCAGTAGTAGGAGCGGGAGGGCTGAGACCCAGTACTTC.

Many counts were recorded for this clonotype. The chain has TRBV6-5 and TRBJ1-3; tentative D call: TRBD1 (5 bases). CDR3 length equals 14 residues. The V end was cut by 5 bases, the J end by 0 bases, with 8 bases between. The germline V gene encodes CDR1 MNHEY and CDR2 SVGAGI. The CDR3 sequence is CASSRDFSGNTIYF. CDR3 coding DNA: TGTGCCAGCAGTAGGGACTTCTCTGGAAACACCATATATTTT.